One sample yielded the 32 T cell receptor beta chains listed below, sequenced in a study of immune cell composition in non-small cell lung cancer. This table comes from immunoSEQ multiplex PCR, and its TCRdb copy is limited to in-frame clones, with some not included. This sample has roughly 10,000 clones, with around 60% found just once. Sequencing was carried out using lung tumor tissue. The receptors stem from a human donor with non-small cell lung cancer.

This clone has only one observation. The chain links TRBV5-6 to TRBJ1-2, with a possible D match to TRBD1 (5 bases). Trimming took off 3 bases at V and 8 bases at J, with 8 bases between the two ends. Per germline, CDR1 SGHDT and CDR2 YYEEEE. This CDR3 is built from 11 residues. As DNA, the CDR3 is TGTGCCAGCAGCTCGAGACAGGGCTACACCTTC. This codes for CASSSRQGYTF.

The gene calls are TRBV15 and TRBJ2-3, with TRBD2 matching 12 bases. The length of the CDR3 is 16 residues. Trimming cost V 1 base and J 3 bases; bases outside gene matches: 2. Germline V gives CDR1 LNHNV, CDR2 YYDKDF (reference sequence). The CDR3 coding sequence is TGTGCCACCAGCAGAGGGACTAGCGGGATGACAGATACGCAGTATTTT. Protein: CATSRGTSGMTDTQYF.

V gene TRBV28 combines with J gene TRBJ2-1, with D possibly TRBD2 on 5 matching bases. The V gene lost 7 bases and the J gene lost 3 bases, with 10 bases spanning the gap. The germline gives CDR1 MDHEN, CDR2 SYDVKM. This CDR3 is built from 13 residues. DNA of the CDR3: TGTGCCAGCACCGCCGGGGACTACAATGAGCAGTTCTTC. Its protein is CASTAGDYNEQFF.

The rearrangement links TRBV6-5 to TRBJ1-2; 10 nucleotides align to TRBD1. The germline V gene has CDR1 MNHEY and CDR2 SVGAGI. J lost 8 bases, V lost 0 bases, and 6 bases had no gene match. This CDR3 contains 15 residues. The chain's CDR3 is CASSYSSGTGVGYTF. The CDR3 DNA sequence: TGTGCCAGCAGTTACTCCAGCGGGACAGGGGTCGGCTACACCTTC.

This clone is judged medium-sized. The chain employs TRBV6-1 and TRBJ2-1, with 8 positions matching TRBD2. Unmatched junction bases numbered 5, after V lost 0 bases and J lost 7 bases. The CDR3 is made up of 15 amino acids. CDR1 and CDR2 (germline): MNHNS, SASEGT. The CDR3 spells CASSEASGNENEQFF. CDR3 DNA: TGTGCCAGCAGTGAAGCTAGCGGGAACGAGAATGAGCAGTTCTTC.

V gene TRBV4-1 combines with J gene TRBJ2-7; TRBD2 matches 7 bases. V was pared by 4 bases and J by 3 bases, with 9 bases of the junction left unmatched. CDR3 size: 15 residues. CDR1 and CDR2 (germline): MGHRA, YSYEKL. In DNA, the CDR3 is TGCGCCAGCAGCCTGAGGACGACGGGGGGCTACGAGCAGTACTTC. Translating it yields CASSLRTTGGYEQYF.

The DNA for the CDR3 is TGTGCCAGCAGCTTATTTGCGGCAACCTTTTATGAGCAGTTCTTC. Its translation is CASSLFAATFYEQFF. This sequence joins TRBV7-2 and TRBJ2-1; D is undetermined. Germline V CDR1 and CDR2: SGHTA, FQGNSA. The CDR3 spans 15 residues. V lost 2 bases and J 8 bases, leaving 16 bases between the germline ends.

The V and J genes are TRBV19 and TRBJ2-7, with TRBD2 matching over 10 bases. The CDR3 runs 15 residues. The J segment lost 2 bases and the V segment lost 4 bases, leaving 5 bases of the junction unmatched. Per the germline V gene, CDR1 is LNHDA and CDR2 is SQIVND (reference sequence). The CDR3 nucleotides read TGTGCCAGTAGTAAAAGCGGGGGGGAGACCTACGAGCAGTACTTC. This translates into CASSKSGGETYEQYF.

V and J are TRBV28 and TRBJ2-6, with D tentatively TRBD1 (5 bases). V was cut by 2 bases and J by 0 bases, with 11 bases left in between. This CDR3 comprises 17 residues. The germline V gene encodes CDR1 MDHEN and CDR2 SYDVKM. CDR3 region: CASSLDSSPSGANVLTF. The DNA for the CDR3 is TGTGCCAGCAGTTTAGACAGCTCCCCCTCTGGGGCCAACGTCCTGACTTTC.

The V and J genes are TRBV27 and TRBJ2-5; no definite D call. The germline CDR1 and CDR2 sequences are MNHEY and SMNVEV (reference sequence). The CDR3 has 16 residues. The V end lost 2 bases, the J end lost 3 bases, and 16 bases lay between the germline ends. DNA for the CDR3: TGTGCCAGCAGTTTACCGCCACGCGGCTCCAAAGAGACCCAGTACTTC. Translated: CASSLPPRGSKETQYF.

In its sample, this clone was seen a few times. V and J are TRBV6-6 and TRBJ2-1; 10 bases are a match to TRBD2. V shed 5 bases and J 4 bases; nucleotides not matched to a gene: 8. Germline CDR1 is MNHNY and CDR2 is SVGAGI (reference sequence). The CDR3 is 16 amino acids. The DNA for the CDR3 is TGTGCCAGCAGTAAAAGTTGGACTAGCGGATACAATGAGCAGTTCTTC. This encodes CASSKSWTSGYNEQFF.

The chain couples TRBV6-6 to TRBJ2-7, with 9 nucleotides matching TRBD2. Germline V gene lookup returns CDR1 MNHNY and CDR2 SVGAGI (reference sequence). The CDR3 spans 15 residues. After removal of 9 bases from V and 6 bases from J, the junction contained 15 bases not matched to a gene. CDR3 loop: CASRLEGLASSEQYF. The CDR3 DNA sequence: TGTGCCAGTCGCTTGGAGGGACTAGCATCTAGCGAGCAGTACTTC.

This chain uses TRBV7-9 with TRBJ2-1, with TRBD1 matching 10 bases. Per germline, CDR1 SEHNR and CDR2 FQNEAQ (reference sequence). The CDR3 is made up of 16 amino acids. The ends lost 4 bases at V and 7 bases at J; junction bases unmatched: 10. The DNA for the CDR3 is TGTGCCAGCAGCTCAAGCGGGACAGGGGTGCTAAATGAGCAGTTCTTC. Protein sequence: CASSSSGTGVLNEQFF.

This clone was detected a few times. A read error may account for a junction end that differs from germline. The chain joins TRBV15 to TRBJ1-1; D perhaps matches TRBD1 (6 bases). The CDR3 is 11 amino acids. Germline V gene lookup returns CDR1 LNHNV and CDR2 YYDKDF (reference sequence). The CDR3 DNA sequence: TGTGCCACCAGCAGCACAGGGAGCCAAATCTTT. Its protein product is CATSSTGSQIF.

This rearrangement joins TRBV28 to TRBJ2-7; TRBD1 aligns across 9 bases. The CDR3 spans 15 residues. The V segment lost 6 bases and the J segment 0 bases; nucleotides outside the gene matches: 6. CDR1 and CDR2 from the germline V gene are MDHEN and SYDVKM. The CDR3 DNA sequence: TGTGCCAGCAGCTTAGGGACAGGGCCCTCCTACGAGCAGTACTTC. This encodes CASSLGTGPSYEQYF.

V is TRBV7-2 and J is TRBJ2-2, with 8 bases aligning to TRBD1. V dropped 3 bases and J dropped 6; count of bases not matched to a gene: 3. This CDR3 contains 14 residues. Germline lookup yields CDR1 SGHTA and CDR2 FQGNSA. CDR3 sequence: CASSFQGAAGELFF. CDR3 coding DNA: TGTGCCAGCAGCTTTCAGGGGGCGGCCGGGGAGCTGTTTTTT.

V gene TRBV7-9 combines with J gene TRBJ2-7, with 9 positions matching TRBD1. Trimming took 4 bases from V and 3 from J; bases not matched to a gene: 7. The CDR3 is 15 amino acids. Germline V gives CDR1 SEHNR, CDR2 FQNEAQ (reference sequence). This chain's CDR3 is CASSSSPDRGYEQYF. The CDR3 DNA sequence: TGTGCCAGCAGCTCCTCCCCGGACAGGGGCTACGAGCAGTACTTC. The full variable domain, rest sourced from reference TRBV7-9 and TRBJ2-7, is DTGVSQNPRHKITKRGQNVTFRCDPISEHNRLYWYRQTLGQGPEFLTYFQNEAQLEKSRLLSDRFSAERPKGSFSTLEIQRTEQGDSAMYLCASSSSPDRGYEQYFGPGTRLTVT.

The gene calls are TRBV7-2 and TRBJ2-7, with D possibly TRBD1 on 6 matching bases. Germline V lookup: CDR1 SGHTA, CDR2 FQGNSA. V was cut by 5 bases and J by 3 bases, with 11 bases left in between. The CDR3 has 13 amino acids. The CDR3 is CASSLRDIYEQYF. In DNA form, the CDR3 reads TGTGCCAGCAGCCTCCGGGACATCTACGAGCAGTACTTC.

This clone was observed a few times. This sequence joins TRBV14 and TRBJ2-2, with D maybe TRBD1 (5 bases). The CDR3 extends over 17 amino acids. V lost 7 bases to trimming and J lost 2 bases, with 20 bases between them. Germline V gene data show CDR1 as SGHDN and CDR2 as FVKESK. DNA of the CDR3: TGTGCCAGCATCATCAGGGCCTCCCCGCGAAACACCGGGGAGCTGTTTTTT. Protein sequence: CASIIRASPRNTGELFF.

The chain joins TRBV7-9 to TRBJ2-1; 13 bases agree with TRBD2. The CDR3 spans 15 residues. Germline V CDR1 and CDR2: SEHNR, FQNEAQ (reference sequence). After removal of 5 bases from V and 7 bases from J, the junction contained 5 bases not matched to a gene. The CDR3 region is CASSRTSGSGNEQFF. The CDR3 DNA reads TGTGCCAGCAGCCGGACTAGCGGGAGTGGGAATGAGCAGTTCTTC.

This chain connects TRBV2 to TRBJ1-5; 8 nucleotides agree with TRBD1. Germline CDR1 reads SNHLY; CDR2 reads FYNNEI. The V gene end was trimmed by 7 bases and the J gene end by 3 bases; junction bases not matched to a gene: 8. This CDR3 has 15 residues. In DNA form, the CDR3 reads TGTGCCAGCACCCCGCAGGGACAGGCCAATCAGCCCCAGCATTTT. Its protein is CASTPQGQANQPQHF.

The chain has TRBV11-1 and TRBJ2-5; 8 bases map to TRBD2. Germline CDR1 SGHAT, CDR2 FQDESV (reference sequence). The CDR3 is 17 amino acids. V trimming: 4 bases; J trimming: 6 bases; junction bases outside the gene matches: 16. Here the CDR3 reads CASSSNGAGGLNKTQYF. CDR3 sequence (DNA): TGTGCCAGCAGCTCGAATGGGGCGGGAGGCCTAAATAAGACCCAGTACTTC.

CDR3 in DNA: TGTGCCAGCAGCCCACTGAACTGGGCCGAGCAGTACTTC. Translating it yields CASSPLNWAEQYF. The chain employs TRBV7-2 and TRBJ2-7; D gene ambiguous. Trimming took off 5 bases at V and 6 bases at J, with 14 bases between the two ends. The CDR3 is 13 amino acids. Germline lookup yields CDR1 SGHTA and CDR2 FQGNSA.

This clone was detected only a few times. The chain links TRBV11-3 to TRBJ2-1; 7 nucleotides match TRBD2. Germline lookup yields CDR1 SGHNT and CDR2 YENEEA. The CDR3 runs 16 residues. The ends lost 5 bases at V and 9 bases at J; junction bases unmatched: 16. The CDR3 region has the DNA TGTGCCAGCAGCCCCAGTTATCGAGGGAGGGAGGTTGAGCAGTTCTTC. Encoded protein: CASSPSYRGREVEQFF.

The CDR3 reads CASSPQGKRTSSPYEQYF. In DNA form, the CDR3 reads TGTGCCAGCAGCCCCCAAGGGAAAAGGACTAGCAGCCCCTACGAGCAGTACTTC. The rearrangement uses TRBV5-4 and TRBJ2-7, with TRBD2 matching over 8 bases. The germline gives CDR1 SGHNT, CDR2 YYREEE (reference sequence). The trim removed 4 bases at V and 2 bases at J, leaving 17 bases unmatched. The CDR3 is made up of 18 amino acids.

The gene calls are TRBV19 and TRBJ2-1; 13 bases line up with TRBD2. V lost 6 bases to trimming and J lost 6 bases; unmatched junction nucleotides: 8. Germline CDR1 and CDR2: LNHDA and SQIVND (reference sequence). The CDR3 covers 16 residues. Here the CDR3 DNA reads TGTGCCAGTAGGGGACTAGCGGGGCGCATGGGCAATGAGCAGTTCTTC. Protein: CASRGLAGRMGNEQFF.

V and J are TRBV6-5 and TRBJ2-2; unclear D gene. This CDR3 spans 16 amino acids. Germline V gene lookup returns CDR1 MNHEY and CDR2 SVGAGI. Trimming stripped 0 bases from V and 8 bases from J, with 16 bases between. CDR3 sequence (DNA): TGTGCCAGCAGTTACTCGAATCCGACATCCCCTGGGGAGCTGTTTTTT. Its protein product is CASSYSNPTSPGELFF.

The chain employs TRBV7-2 and TRBJ2-5, with 10 positions matching TRBD2. Germline V gives CDR1 SGHTA, CDR2 FQGNSA. The CDR3 totals 13 residues. J lost 5 bases, V lost 6 bases, and 3 bases had no gene match. The CDR3 loop is CASRTSGVETQYF. The DNA of the CDR3 is TGTGCCAGCAGAACTAGCGGGGTGGAGACCCAGTACTTC.

CDR3 sequence: CASSPRLDTGELFF. The CDR3 DNA is TGTGCCAGCAGCCCGCGTTTGGACACCGGGGAGCTGTTTTTT. The chain couples TRBV7-8 to TRBJ2-2; no reliable D call. Trimming removed 5 bases from V and 3 bases from J, with 10 bases in between. Per germline, CDR1 SGHVS and CDR2 FQNEAQ. The CDR3 consists of 14 residues.

The chain combines TRBV5-1 with TRBJ2-5; 8 positions match TRBD2. Germline values: CDR1 SGHRS, CDR2 YFSETQ. The CDR3 runs 15 residues. With 4 bases clipped from V and 4 bases from J, the junction kept 9 bases outside the gene matches. CDR3 DNA: TGCGCCAGCAGCCTAGCCACGGGAGGGTCAGAGACCCAGTACTTC. It translates to CASSLATGGSETQYF. Filled out from reference TRBV5-1 and TRBJ2-5, the complete variable domain reads KAGVTQTPRYLIKTRGQQVTLSCSPISGHRSVSWYQQTPGQGLQFLFEYFSETQRNKGNFPGRFSGRQFSNSRSEMNVSTLELGDSALYLCASSLATGGSETQYFGPGTRLLVL.

This clone is classed as medium-sized. The chain is built from TRBV2 and TRBJ2-3; D remains unclear. Trimming shortened V by 8 bases and J by 3 bases, and 21 bases separated the two germline ends. CDR1 is SNHLY and CDR2 is FYNNEI in the germline V gene. CDR3 length: 16 residues. The CDR3 sequence: CASPNRRVSRTDTQYF. The DNA for the CDR3 is TGTGCCAGCCCGAACCGCCGGGTCAGTAGGACAGATACGCAGTATTTT. The complete variable domain, with remaining parts taken from reference TRBV2 and TRBJ2-3, reads EPEVTQTPSHQVTQMGQEVILRCVPISNHLYFYWYRQILGQKVEFLVSFYNNEISEKSEIFDDQFSVERPDGSNFTLKIRSTKLEDSAMYFCASPNRRVSRTDTQYFGPGTRLTVL.

The chain recombines TRBV7-9 with TRBJ2-2; no definite D call. The V and J ends lost 5 bases and 0 bases respectively, with 13 bases between them. Germline V gene sequence: CDR1 SEHNR, CDR2 FQNEAQ (reference sequence). The CDR3 has 16 amino acids. This chain's CDR3 is CASSHPGYANTGELFF. CDR3 sequence (DNA): TGTGCCAGCAGCCACCCGGGTTACGCGAACACCGGGGAGCTGTTTTTT.